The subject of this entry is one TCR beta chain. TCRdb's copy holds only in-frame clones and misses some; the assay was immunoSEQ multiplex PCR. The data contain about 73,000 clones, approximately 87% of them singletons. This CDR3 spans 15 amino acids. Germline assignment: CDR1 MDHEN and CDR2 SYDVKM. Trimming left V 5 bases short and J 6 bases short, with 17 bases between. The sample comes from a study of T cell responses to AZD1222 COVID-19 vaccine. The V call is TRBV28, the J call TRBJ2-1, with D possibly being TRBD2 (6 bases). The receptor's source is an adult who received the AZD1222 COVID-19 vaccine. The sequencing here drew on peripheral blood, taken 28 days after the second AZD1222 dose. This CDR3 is CASSPGGSSPNEQFF. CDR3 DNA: TGTGCCAGCAGTCCCGGGGGTTCTAGCCCCAATGAGCAGTTCTTC.